These 20 T cell receptor beta chains were sequenced from one sample in a study of early T cells in non-severe SARS-CoV-2 infection. TCRdb re-analysed the 5' RACE reads in MiXCR, keeping a single row per CDR3 protein. Seen here are tens of thousands of distinct CDR3 sequences, roughly 9.3% observed once, and the top ten hold roughly 13%. Sequencing was carried out using whole blood. These receptors all stem from an adult who was a healthcare worker with PCR-confirmed SARS-CoV-2 infection or an uninfected control (not recorded which).

In this sample, this clonotype turned up many times. The rearrangement uses TRBV4-1 and TRBJ1-2; TRBD1 might be the D (6 bases). Germline V lookup: CDR1 MGHRA, CDR2 YSYEKL. The CDR3 spans 15 residues. Trimming cost V 1 base and J 4 bases, with 13 bases left between them. CDR3 bases: TGCGCCAGCAGCCAAGCAGACAGGACGATCTATGGCTACACCTTC. Protein: CASSQADRTIYGYTF.

This clonotype came up many times. The chain combines TRBV10-1 with TRBJ2-1; 11 positions match TRBD2. Germline-derived CDR1 and CDR2 are WNHNN and SYGVQD (reference sequence). The CDR3 runs 15 residues. The V gene end was trimmed by 6 bases and the J gene end by 4 bases; junction bases not matched to a gene: 5. CDR3 nucleotide sequence: TGCGCCAGCAGCAAGACTAGCGGGGTTTACAATGAGCAGTTCTTC. Protein product: CASSKTSGVYNEQFF.

Many counts were recorded for this clonotype. The chain uses TRBV3-1 and TRBJ2-5; 9 positions match TRBD1. The CDR3 spans 16 residues. CDR1 is LGHDT, CDR2 YNNKEL, per germline (reference sequence). The V and J ends lost 2 bases and 4 bases, in that order; junction bases with no gene match: 8. The CDR3 is CASSQTGTGFGETQYF. In nucleotides, the CDR3 is TGTGCCAGCAGCCAAACCGGGACAGGGTTCGGAGAGACCCAGTACTTC.

This clonotype was counted many times. The genes are TRBV12-3 or TRBV12-4 and TRBJ1-1; D not resolved. The V end lost 3 bases, the J end lost 7 bases, and 12 bases lay between the germline ends. The CDR3 sequence is 13 residues long. The CDR3 loop reads CASSFRVRGEAFF. The CDR3 coding sequence is TGTGCCAGCAGTTTTCGAGTTCGAGGTGAAGCTTTCTTT.

This clonotype was observed a handful of times. The chain joins TRBV7-9 to TRBJ2-7; 7 bases are a match to TRBD1. Per the germline V gene, CDR1 is SEHNR and CDR2 is FQNEAQ (reference sequence). The CDR3 extends over 15 amino acids. V was pared by 5 bases and J by 0 bases, with 7 bases of the junction left unmatched. This CDR3 reads CASSLGQAISYEQYF. The CDR3 DNA reads as TGTGCCAGCAGCCTCGGACAGGCGATCTCCTACGAGCAGTACTTC. Using reference TRBV7-9 and TRBJ2-7 for the parts outside the CDR3, the full variable domain is DTGVSQNPRHKITKRGQNVTFRCDPISEHNRLYWYRQTLGQGPEFLTYFQNEAQLEKSRLLSDRFSAERPKGSFSTLEIQRTEQGDSAMYLCASSLGQAISYEQYFGPGTRLTVT.

This clonotype was observed at least ten times. This sequence joins TRBV12-3 or TRBV12-4 and TRBJ1-5; D is unresolved. This CDR3 is built from 13 residues. Deletions cut 0 bases from V and 6 bases from J, with 6 bases between. CDR3 nucleotide sequence: TGTGCCAGCAGTTTAGCGCAAGGTCAGCCCCAGCATTTT. Protein product: CASSLAQGQPQHF.

This clonotype was seen repeatedly, ten times or more. The V and J genes are TRBV29-1 and TRBJ1-1; 10 bases align to TRBD1. Germline-derived CDR1 and CDR2 are SQVTM and ANQGSEA. With V trimmed by 1 base and J by 3 bases, 5 bases remained unmatched. The CDR3 is made up of 15 amino acids. The CDR3 nucleotides read TGCAGCGTTGAAGCCCTCGACAGGGGGCACACTGAAGCTTTCTTT. Protein sequence: CSVEALDRGHTEAFF. The variable domain in full, with the rest retrieved from reference TRBV29-1 and TRBJ1-1, is SAVISQKPSRDICQRGTSLTIQCQVDSQVTMMFWYRQQPGQSLTLIATANQGSEATYESGFVIDKFPISRPNLTFSTLTVSNMSPEDSSIYLCSVEALDRGHTEAFFGQGTRLTVV.

This clonotype was counted many times. This chain joins TRBV28 and TRBJ1-1; 7 bases map to TRBD1. The CDR3 sequence is 15 residues long. Germline CDR1 is MDHEN and CDR2 is SYDVKM. V shed 8 bases, J shed 1 base, and the junction held 10 bases outside the gene matches. The CDR3 DNA sequence: TGTGCCAGCCACTCGGGGGGACAGAGGAACACTGAAGCTTTCTTT. Its protein product is CASHSGGQRNTEAFF.

The chain is built from TRBV7-2 and TRBJ1-6; D gene unclear. The CDR3 length is 15 residues. Germline CDR1 SGHTA, CDR2 FQGNSA. Trimming took off 7 bases at V and 0 bases at J, with 10 bases between the two ends. The CDR3 loop reads CASTEASSYNSPLHF. Written as DNA, the CDR3 is TGTGCCAGCACAGAGGCGAGCTCCTATAATTCACCCCTCCACTTT.

The CDR3 DNA sequence: TGTGCCAGCAGTTACGGCCACCTCTACGAGCAGTACTTC. This translates into CASSYGHLYEQYF. The gene calls are TRBV6-5 and TRBJ2-7; D not certain. This CDR3 comprises 13 residues. V lost 2 bases, J lost 3 bases, and 8 bases lay in between. Germline V gene sequence: CDR1 MNHEY, CDR2 SVGAGI.

The chain is built from TRBV29-1 and TRBJ2-5; 7 positions match TRBD1. This CDR3 comprises 12 residues. V shed 8 bases, J shed 2 bases, and the junction held 5 bases outside the gene matches. CDR1 is SQVTM and CDR2 is ANQGSEA in the germline V gene. CDR3 in amino acids: CSTQGQQETQYF. In DNA, the CDR3 is TGCAGCACTCAGGGACAGCAAGAGACCCAGTACTTC. The variable domain in full, completed from reference TRBV29-1 and TRBJ2-5, reads SAVISQKPSRDICQRGTSLTIQCQVDSQVTMMFWYRQQPGQSLTLIATANQGSEATYESGFVIDKFPISRPNLTFSTLTVSNMSPEDSSIYLCSTQGQQETQYFGPGTRLLVL.

This clonotype was seen repeatedly, ten times or more. This chain joins TRBV7-8 and TRBJ2-7, with TRBD1 matching over 10 bases. V was pared by 5 bases and J by 4 bases, with 11 bases of the junction left unmatched. CDR1 is SGHVS and CDR2 is FQNEAQ in the germline V gene. The CDR3 runs 16 residues. The CDR3 loop is CASSPFRQGAHYEQYF. The CDR3 DNA sequence: TGTGCCAGCAGCCCATTCCGACAGGGGGCACATTACGAGCAGTACTTC.

The chain employs TRBV19 and TRBJ2-2, with D tentatively TRBD2 (6 bases). V lost 5 bases to trimming and J lost 5 bases, with 6 bases between them. The CDR3 has 12 amino acids. Germline lookup yields CDR1 LNHDA and CDR2 SQIVND (reference sequence). The CDR3 nucleotides read TGTGCCAGTAGTCGGGGGACCGGGGAGCTGTTTTTT. Its protein product is CASSRGTGELFF.

A few counts support this clonotype. The chain uses TRBV12-3 or TRBV12-4 and TRBJ2-5, with D hard to call. The CDR3 has 13 amino acids. V lost 3 bases and J 2 bases, leaving 7 bases between the germline ends. The CDR3 nucleotides are TGTGCCAGCAGTTTCTCGCAACAAGAGACCCAGTACTTC. Amino acid sequence: CASSFSQQETQYF.

The rearrangement links TRBV2 to TRBJ2-5; 7 bases align to TRBD1. With V trimmed by 8 bases and J by 1 base, 13 bases remained unmatched. The CDR3 runs 16 residues. The V gene's germline CDR1 is SNHLY and CDR2 FYNNEI. This CDR3 is CASRTGTASFQETQYF. CDR3 nucleotides: TGTGCCAGCCGGACCGGGACAGCAAGCTTCCAAGAGACCCAGTACTTC.

This clonotype has at least ten counts. The chain has TRBV30 and TRBJ1-3; D ambiguous. The length of the CDR3 is 15 residues. CDR1 and CDR2 from the germline V gene are GTSNPN and SVGIG (reference sequence). Deletions cut 3 bases from V and 4 bases from J, with 16 bases between. The CDR3 loop reads CAWRSPDRQGNTIYF. CDR3 DNA: TGTGCCTGGAGATCCCCGGACCGGCAAGGAAACACCATATATTTT.

This clonotype came up many times. This chain uses TRBV24-1 with TRBJ2-3; no definite D call. Germline-derived CDR1 and CDR2 are KGHDR and SFDVKD. Trimming cost V 6 bases and J 2 bases, with 14 bases left between them. The CDR3 has 15 amino acids. The CDR3 DNA reads as TGTGCCACCAGTCCAGCCAGTCTCAACACAGATACGCAGTATTTT. It translates to CATSPASLNTDTQYF.

This clonotype has at least ten counts. The chain combines TRBV19 with TRBJ2-1; D is undetermined. The CDR3 extends over 14 amino acids. Per the germline V gene, CDR1 is LNHDA and CDR2 is SQIVND (reference sequence). V lost 0 bases, J lost 5 bases, and 8 bases lay in between. Here the CDR3 DNA reads TGTGCCAGTAGTATAGATCCCGGACACAATGAGCAGTTCTTC. This encodes CASSIDPGHNEQFF. Looking up the rest from reference TRBV19 and TRBJ2-1 gives the full variable domain: DGGITQSPKYLFRKEGQNVTLSCEQNLNHDAMYWYRQDPGQGLRLIYYSQIVNDFQKGDIAEGYSVSREKKESFPLTVTSAQKNPTAFYLCASSIDPGHNEQFFGPGTRLTVL.

By share of the sample, this clonotype is medium-sized (0.01 to 0.1%). The rearrangement joins TRBV29-1 to TRBJ1-1; D gene unclear. V was shortened by 7 bases and J by 2 bases, with 8 bases between the two germline ends. Per the germline V gene, CDR1 is SQVTM and CDR2 is ANQGSEA. This CDR3 region has 11 residues. CDR3 sequence: CSDGSNTEAFF. In DNA form, the CDR3 reads TGCAGCGACGGGAGCAACACTGAAGCTTTCTTT.

At least ten counts were recorded for this clonotype. This rearrangement joins TRBV6-5 to TRBJ1-2, with TRBD1 as a possible D gene (5 bases). CDR3 length: 15 amino acids. Germline assignment: CDR1 MNHEY and CDR2 SVGAGI. Trimming stripped 3 bases from V and 4 bases from J, with 15 bases between. The CDR3 sequence is CASSYGPGVPYGYTF. CDR3 sequence (DNA): TGTGCCAGCAGTTATGGGCCGGGGGTGCCCTATGGCTACACCTTC.